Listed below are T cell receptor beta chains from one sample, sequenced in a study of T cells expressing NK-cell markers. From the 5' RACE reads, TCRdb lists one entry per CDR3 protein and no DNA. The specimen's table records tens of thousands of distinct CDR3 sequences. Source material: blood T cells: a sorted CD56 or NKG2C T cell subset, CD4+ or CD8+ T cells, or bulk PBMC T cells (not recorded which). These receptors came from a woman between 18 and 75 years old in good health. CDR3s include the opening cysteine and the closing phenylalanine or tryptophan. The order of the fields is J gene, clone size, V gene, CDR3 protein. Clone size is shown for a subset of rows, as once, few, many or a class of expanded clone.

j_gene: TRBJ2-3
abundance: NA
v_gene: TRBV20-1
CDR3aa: CSARTREGDVWSTDTQYF

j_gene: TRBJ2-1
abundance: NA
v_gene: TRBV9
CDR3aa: CASSDPAGYEQFF

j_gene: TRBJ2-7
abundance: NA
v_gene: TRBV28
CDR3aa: CASSFGPEQYF

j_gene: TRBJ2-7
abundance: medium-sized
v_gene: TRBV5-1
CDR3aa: CASSLGYSYEQYF

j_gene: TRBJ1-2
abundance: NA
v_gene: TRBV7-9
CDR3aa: CASSGGAQGYTF

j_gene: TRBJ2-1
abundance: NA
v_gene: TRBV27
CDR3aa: CASSFYPPGQGGGNEQFF

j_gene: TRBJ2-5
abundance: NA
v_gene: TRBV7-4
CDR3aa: CASSSPGFGIQETQYF

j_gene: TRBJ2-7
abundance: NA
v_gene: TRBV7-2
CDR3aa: CASSLALGQGARGEQYF

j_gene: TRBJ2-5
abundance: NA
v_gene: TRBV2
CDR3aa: CASTISRGAGETQYF

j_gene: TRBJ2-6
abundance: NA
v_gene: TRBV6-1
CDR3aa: CASTKTGTGANVLTF

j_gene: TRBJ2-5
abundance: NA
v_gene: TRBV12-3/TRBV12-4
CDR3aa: CASLGTEETQYF

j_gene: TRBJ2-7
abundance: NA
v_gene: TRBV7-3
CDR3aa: CASSSHQPDGSSYEQYF

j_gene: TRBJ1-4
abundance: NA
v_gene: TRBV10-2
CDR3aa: CASSESSVLAGANEKLFF

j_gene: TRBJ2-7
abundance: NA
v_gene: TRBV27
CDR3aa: CASSPPTGKIYEQYF

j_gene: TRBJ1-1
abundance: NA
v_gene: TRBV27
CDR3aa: CASSLHPGQLNTEAFF

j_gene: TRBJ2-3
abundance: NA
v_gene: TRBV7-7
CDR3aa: CASSSVAGAPLDTQYF

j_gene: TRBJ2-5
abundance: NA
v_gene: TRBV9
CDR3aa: CASSPRTSGQETQYF

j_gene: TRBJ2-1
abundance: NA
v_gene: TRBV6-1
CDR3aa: CASSEWASWGAREQFF